The rows below give T cell receptor beta chains drawn from one sample of a study of T cells expressing NK-cell markers. TCRdb re-called the 5' RACE reads and catalogs CDR3 proteins one per entry, DNA excluded. The table for this sample gives under 500,000 distinct CDR3 sequences. Material for sequencing was blood T cells: a sorted CD56 or NKG2C T cell subset, CD4+ or CD8+ T cells, or bulk PBMC T cells (not recorded which). These receptors all come from a woman aged 18 to 75 in good health. Both conserved end residues are part of each CDR3.

j_call	v_call	cdr3_aa
TRBJ2-1	TRBV9	CASSPSGYLRYNEQFF
TRBJ2-1	TRBV24-1	CATSEAGTSLYNEQFF
TRBJ1-2	TRBV4-1	CASSHPKGHGYTF
TRBJ1-1	TRBV4-2	CASSQAQSWGHFEAFF
TRBJ1-4	TRBV12-3/TRBV12-4	CASSFRQGRTSEKLFF
TRBJ1-5	TRBV6-1	CASSDPGGFGQPQHF
TRBJ2-3	TRBV12-3/TRBV12-4	CASKTGTGTYF
TRBJ1-6	TRBV5-5	CASSWGTTDSPLHF
TRBJ1-4	TRBV12-3/TRBV12-4	CASSLFRGSYEKLFF
TRBJ2-5	TRBV6-1	CARRQGLLETQYF
TRBJ1-1	TRBV11-2	CASSDPNKNTEAFF
TRBJ2-7	TRBV21-1	CASSKEPSSSSYEQYF
TRBJ2-5	TRBV20-1	CSASRPAGTQYF
TRBJ2-5	TRBV6-1	CASRSGRGPGWTQYF
TRBJ2-2	TRBV7-2	CASSTPSGVGTGELFF
TRBJ2-7	TRBV4-3	CASSQVGGLAGVEQYF
TRBJ1-1	TRBV3-1	CASSPTGAGTEAFF
TRBJ2-2	TRBV19	CASSYGVAGELFF
TRBJ2-2	TRBV9	CASSVRRRNTGELFF
TRBJ2-7	TRBV7-9	CASSLASGARTRIEQYF
TRBJ2-1	TRBV10-3	CAISVGQAWVNEQFF
TRBJ2-3	TRBV12-3/TRBV12-4	CASSDPRGLGTDTQYF
TRBJ1-6	TRBV27	CASRSMGSYNSPLHF
TRBJ2-2	TRBV19	CASSVDREVGPGELFF
TRBJ1-1	TRBV6-6	CASRPGNTEAFF
TRBJ2-7	TRBV20-1	CSAPTSGRSSYEQYF